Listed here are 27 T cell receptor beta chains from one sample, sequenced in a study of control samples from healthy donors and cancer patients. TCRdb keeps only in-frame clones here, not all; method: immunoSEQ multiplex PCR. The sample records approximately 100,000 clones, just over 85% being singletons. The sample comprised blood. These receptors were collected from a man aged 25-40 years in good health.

CDR3 coding DNA: TGTGCCAGCAGCCAAGATCTGGACAAAGATAGCACAGATACGCAGTATTTT. Translation: CASSQDLDKDSTDTQYF. This sequence joins TRBV3-1 (or the pseudogene TRBV3-2) and TRBJ2-3; possible D gene TRBD1, 5 bases. Germline CDR1 LGHDT, CDR2 YNNKEL (reference sequence). The CDR3 extends over 17 amino acids. V was trimmed by 0 bases and J by 0 bases, leaving 13 bases between them.

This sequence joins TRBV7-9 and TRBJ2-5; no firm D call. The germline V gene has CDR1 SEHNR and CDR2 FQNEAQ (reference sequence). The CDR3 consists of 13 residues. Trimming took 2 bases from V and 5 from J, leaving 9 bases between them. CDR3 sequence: CASSLILEETQYF. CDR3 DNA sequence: TGTGCCAGCAGCTTAATCCTGGAGGAGACCCAGTACTTC.

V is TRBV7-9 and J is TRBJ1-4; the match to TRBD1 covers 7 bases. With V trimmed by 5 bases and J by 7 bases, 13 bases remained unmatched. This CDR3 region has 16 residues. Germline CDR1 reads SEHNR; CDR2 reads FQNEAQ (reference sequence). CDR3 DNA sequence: TGTGCCAGCAGCCCTTCACAGGGGACCTGGGTTGAAAAACTGTTTTTT. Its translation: CASSPSQGTWVEKLFF.

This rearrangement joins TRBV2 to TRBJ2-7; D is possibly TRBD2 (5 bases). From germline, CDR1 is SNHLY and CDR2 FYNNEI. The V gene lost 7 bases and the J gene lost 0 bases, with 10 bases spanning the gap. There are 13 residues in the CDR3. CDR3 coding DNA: TGTGCCAGCAAGGTCGGGGACTCCTACGAGCAGTACTTC. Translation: CASKVGDSYEQYF.

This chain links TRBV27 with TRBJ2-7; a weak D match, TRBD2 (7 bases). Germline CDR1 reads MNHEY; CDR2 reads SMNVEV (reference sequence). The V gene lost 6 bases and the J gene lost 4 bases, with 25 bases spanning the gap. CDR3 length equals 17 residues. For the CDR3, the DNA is TGTGCCAGCAGATTTGCGGGGGCCCTGGGTTTTCTGTACGAGCAGTACTTC. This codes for CASRFAGALGFLYEQYF.

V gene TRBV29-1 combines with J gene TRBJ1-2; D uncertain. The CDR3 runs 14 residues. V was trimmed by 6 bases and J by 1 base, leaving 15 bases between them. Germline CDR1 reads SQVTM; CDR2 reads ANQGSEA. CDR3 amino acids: CSVADGFFNYGYTF. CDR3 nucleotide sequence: TGCAGCGTAGCGGACGGATTCTTTAACTATGGCTACACCTTC.

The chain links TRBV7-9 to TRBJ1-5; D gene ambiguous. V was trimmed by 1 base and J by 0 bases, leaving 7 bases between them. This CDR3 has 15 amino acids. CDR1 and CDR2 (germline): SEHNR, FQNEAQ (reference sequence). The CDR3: CASSLGRGSNQPQHF. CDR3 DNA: TGTGCCAGCAGCTTAGGAAGAGGTAGCAATCAGCCCCAGCATTTT.

CDR3 nucleotides: TGCGCCAGCAGCCAAGGACAGACTCGGCTAGCGACGTACTACGAGCAGTACTTC. Its protein is CASSQGQTRLATYYEQYF. This sequence joins TRBV4-1 and TRBJ2-7; a weak D match, TRBD2 (6 bases). V lost 1 base and J 3 bases, leaving 22 bases between the germline ends. Germline CDR1 is MGHRA and CDR2 is YSYEKL. The CDR3 is 18 amino acids.

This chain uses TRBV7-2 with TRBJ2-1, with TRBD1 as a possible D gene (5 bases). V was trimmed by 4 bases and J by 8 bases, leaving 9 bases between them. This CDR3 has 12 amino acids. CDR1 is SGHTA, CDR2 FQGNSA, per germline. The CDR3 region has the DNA TGTGCCAGCAGCTCGCAGGGTTATGAGCAGTTCTTC. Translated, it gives CASSSQGYEQFF. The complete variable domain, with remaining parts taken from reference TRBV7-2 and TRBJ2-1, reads GAGVSQSPSNKVTEKGKDVELRCDPISGHTALYWYRQSLGQGLEFLIYFQGNSAPDKSGLPSDRFSAERTGGSVSTLTIQRTQQEDSAVYLCASSSQGYEQFFGPGTRLTVL.

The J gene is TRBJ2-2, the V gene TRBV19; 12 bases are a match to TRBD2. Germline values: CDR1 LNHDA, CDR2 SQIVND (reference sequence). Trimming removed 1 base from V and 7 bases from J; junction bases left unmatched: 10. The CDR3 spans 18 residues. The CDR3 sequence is CASSIGSTGLAGRGELFF. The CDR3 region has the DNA TGTGCCAGTAGTATAGGAAGCACCGGACTAGCGGGACGCGGGGAGCTGTTTTTT.

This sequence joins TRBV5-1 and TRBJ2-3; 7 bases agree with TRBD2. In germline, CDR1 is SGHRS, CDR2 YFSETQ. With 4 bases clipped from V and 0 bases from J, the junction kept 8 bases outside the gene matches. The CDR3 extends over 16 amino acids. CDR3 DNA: TGCGCCAGCAGCGTACTGGGGGGGTTTAGCACAGATACGCAGTATTTT. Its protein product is CASSVLGGFSTDTQYF.

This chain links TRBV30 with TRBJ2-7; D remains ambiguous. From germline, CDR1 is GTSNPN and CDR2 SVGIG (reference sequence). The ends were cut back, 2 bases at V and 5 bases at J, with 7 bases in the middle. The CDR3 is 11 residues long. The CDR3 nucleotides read TGTGCCTGGAGTCCCCAGAACGAGCAGTACTTC. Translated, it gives CAWSPQNEQYF.

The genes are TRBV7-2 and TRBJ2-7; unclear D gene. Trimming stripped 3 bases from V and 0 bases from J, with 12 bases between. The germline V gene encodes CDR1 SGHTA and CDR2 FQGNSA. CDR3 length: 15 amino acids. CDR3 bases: TGTGCCAGCAGCTTGTCGATCGGAAGCTCCTACGAGCAGTACTTC. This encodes CASSLSIGSSYEQYF.

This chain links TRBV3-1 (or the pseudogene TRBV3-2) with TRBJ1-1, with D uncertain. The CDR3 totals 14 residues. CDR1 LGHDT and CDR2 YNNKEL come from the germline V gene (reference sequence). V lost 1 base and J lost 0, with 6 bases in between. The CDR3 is CASSQAAMNTEAFF. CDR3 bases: TGTGCCAGCAGCCAAGCTGCAATGAACACTGAAGCTTTCTTT.

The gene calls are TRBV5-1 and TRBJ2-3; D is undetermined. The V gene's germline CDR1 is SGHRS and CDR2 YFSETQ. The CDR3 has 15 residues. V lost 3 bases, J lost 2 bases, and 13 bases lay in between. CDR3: CASSSGRSVTDTQYF. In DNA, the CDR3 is TGCGCCAGCAGCTCCGGACGCTCCGTCACAGATACGCAGTATTTT.

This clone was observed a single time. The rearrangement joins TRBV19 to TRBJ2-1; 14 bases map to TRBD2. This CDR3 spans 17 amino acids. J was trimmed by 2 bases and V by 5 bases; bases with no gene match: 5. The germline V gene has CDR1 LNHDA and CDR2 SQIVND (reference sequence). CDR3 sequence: CASSSGTSGRPYNEQFF. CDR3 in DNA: TGTGCCAGTAGTTCCGGGACTAGCGGGAGACCCTACAATGAGCAGTTCTTC.

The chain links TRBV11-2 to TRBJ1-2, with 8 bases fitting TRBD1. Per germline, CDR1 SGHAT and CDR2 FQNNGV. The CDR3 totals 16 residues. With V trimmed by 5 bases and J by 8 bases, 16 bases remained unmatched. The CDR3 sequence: CASSRSTGERREGYTF. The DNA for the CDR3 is TGTGCCAGCAGCCGATCGACAGGGGAAAGGAGGGAAGGCTACACCTTC.

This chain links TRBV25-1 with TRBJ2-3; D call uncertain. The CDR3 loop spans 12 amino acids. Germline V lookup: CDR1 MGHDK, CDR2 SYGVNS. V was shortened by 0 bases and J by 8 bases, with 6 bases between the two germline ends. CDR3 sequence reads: CASSEYTATQYF. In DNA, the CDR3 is TGTGCCAGCAGTGAATATACGGCTACGCAGTATTTT.

This CDR3 reads CASSPRGGRGDTQYF. The CDR3 region has the DNA TGCGCCAGCAGCCCTAGGGGGGGAAGGGGAGATACGCAGTATTTT. V and J are TRBV4-3 and TRBJ2-3; D may be TRBD2 (7 bases). The CDR3 sequence is 15 residues long. V was trimmed by 4 bases and J by 5 bases, leaving 16 bases between them. Germline lookup yields CDR1 LGHNA and CDR2 YSLEER.

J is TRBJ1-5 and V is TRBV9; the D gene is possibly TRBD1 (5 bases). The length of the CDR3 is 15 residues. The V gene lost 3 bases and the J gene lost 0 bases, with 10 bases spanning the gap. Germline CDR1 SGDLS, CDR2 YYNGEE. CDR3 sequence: CASSAGPYSNQPQHF. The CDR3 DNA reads TGTGCCAGCAGCGCGGGACCGTATAGCAATCAGCCCCAGCATTTT. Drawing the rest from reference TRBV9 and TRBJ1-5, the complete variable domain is DSGVTQTPKHLITATGQRVTLRCSPRSGDLSVYWYQQSLDQGLQFLIQYYNGEERAKGNILERFSAQQFPDLHSELNLSSLELGDSALYFCASSAGPYSNQPQHFGDGTRLSIL.

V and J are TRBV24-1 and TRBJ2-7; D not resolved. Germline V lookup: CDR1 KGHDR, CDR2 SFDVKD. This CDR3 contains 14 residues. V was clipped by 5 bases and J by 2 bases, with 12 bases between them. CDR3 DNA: TGTGCCACCAGTGGGGCCCAGACCCCCTACGAGCAGTACTTC. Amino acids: CATSGAQTPYEQYF.

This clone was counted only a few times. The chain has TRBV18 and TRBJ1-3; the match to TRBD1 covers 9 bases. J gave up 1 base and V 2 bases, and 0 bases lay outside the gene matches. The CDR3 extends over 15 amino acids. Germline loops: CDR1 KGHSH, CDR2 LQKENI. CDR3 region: CASSPGQGSGNTIYF. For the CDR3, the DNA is TGTGCCAGCTCACCAGGACAGGGGTCTGGAAACACCATATATTTT.

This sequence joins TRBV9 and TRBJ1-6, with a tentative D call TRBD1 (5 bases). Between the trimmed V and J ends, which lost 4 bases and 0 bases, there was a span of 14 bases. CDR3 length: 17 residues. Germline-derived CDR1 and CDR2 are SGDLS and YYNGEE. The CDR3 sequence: CASSPGTQSSYNSPLHF. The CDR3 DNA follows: TGTGCCAGCAGCCCCGGGACCCAGAGCTCCTATAATTCACCCCTCCACTTT.

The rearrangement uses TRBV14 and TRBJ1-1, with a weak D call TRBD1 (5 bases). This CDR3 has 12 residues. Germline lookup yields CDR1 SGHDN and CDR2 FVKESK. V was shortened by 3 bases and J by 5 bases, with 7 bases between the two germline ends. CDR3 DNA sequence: TGTGCCAGCAGCCAGGGGGGGACTGAAGCTTTCTTT. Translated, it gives CASSQGGTEAFF.

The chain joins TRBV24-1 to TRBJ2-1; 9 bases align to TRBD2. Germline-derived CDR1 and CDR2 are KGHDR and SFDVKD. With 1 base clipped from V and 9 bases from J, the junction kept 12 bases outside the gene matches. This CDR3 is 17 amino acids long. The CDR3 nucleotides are TGTGCCACCAGTGATTTCCGCCTACGGGCGGGAGGGGGTGAGCAGTTCTTC. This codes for CATSDFRLRAGGGEQFF.

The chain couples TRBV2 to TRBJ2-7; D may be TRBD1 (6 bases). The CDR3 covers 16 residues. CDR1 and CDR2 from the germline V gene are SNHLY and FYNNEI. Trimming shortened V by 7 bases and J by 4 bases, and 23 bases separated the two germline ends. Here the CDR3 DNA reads TGTGCCAGCACCTTCCCCCAGGGGAGAAGTGGTTACGAGCAGTACTTC. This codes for CASTFPQGRSGYEQYF. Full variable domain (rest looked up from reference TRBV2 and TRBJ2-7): EPEVTQTPSHQVTQMGQEVILRCVPISNHLYFYWYRQILGQKVEFLVSFYNNEISEKSEIFDDQFSVERPDGSNFTLKIRSTKLEDSAMYFCASTFPQGRSGYEQYFGPGTRLTVT.

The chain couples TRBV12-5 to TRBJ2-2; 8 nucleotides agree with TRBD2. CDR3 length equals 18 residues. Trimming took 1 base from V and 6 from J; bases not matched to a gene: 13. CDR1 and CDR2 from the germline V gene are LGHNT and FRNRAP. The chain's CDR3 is CASGLDAFSGGPAGELFF. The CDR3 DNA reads TGTGCTAGTGGTTTGGACGCCTTCTCGGGAGGGCCTGCCGGGGAGCTGTTTTTT.